These 19 T cell receptor beta chains came from one sample sequenced in a study of vaccination and CD4 T cells after COVID-19. The treatment: approximately 10-day PBMC culture with coronavirus spike peptide pools or control peptides (ViraFEST assay). The Oncomine TCR Beta short-read assay was what sequenced the DNA obtained from cultured CD4+ T cells. TCRdb reanalysed the PCR reads using MiXCR and keeps one entry per CDR3 protein. This sample carries around 18,000 distinct CDR3 sequences, 30% to 35% of them seen once, and the ten largest clones take approximately 14%. No antigen has been assigned to these receptors. Sequenced material: cultured CD4+ T cells from blood. The receptor set was obtained from a human donor with COVID-19.

CDR3 residues: CASQPDRREKLFF. In nucleotides, the CDR3 is TGTGCCAGCCAACCCGACAGGAGGGAAAAACTGTTTTTT. The chain links TRBV6-8 to TRBJ1-4; possible D gene TRBD1, 6 bases. The germline V gene has CDR1 MNHGY and CDR2 SAAAGT. V was cut by 8 bases and J by 8 bases, with 15 bases left in between. The CDR3 loop spans 13 amino acids.

This chain links TRBV12-3 or TRBV12-4 with TRBJ2-3; 8 bases align to TRBD2. This CDR3 comprises 15 residues. The trim removed 2 bases at V and 1 base at J, leaving 2 bases unmatched. CDR3 in amino acids: CASSLFSGGTDTQYF. The CDR3 DNA sequence: TGTGCCAGCAGTTTATTTAGCGGGGGCACAGATACGCAGTATTTT.

This clonotype appeared a single time. This rearrangement joins TRBV20-1 to TRBJ2-1; D gene ambiguous. V was clipped by 5 bases and J by 6 bases, with 11 bases between them. Germline-derived CDR1 and CDR2 are DFQATT and SNEGSKA (reference sequence). The CDR3 length is 12 residues. Here the CDR3 DNA reads TGCAGTGCTCCATGGACGGGCAATGAGCAGTTCTTC. This gives the protein CSAPWTGNEQFF.

The chain combines TRBV27 with TRBJ1-3; 9 positions agree with TRBD1. V lost 6 bases and J lost 4; bases outside the gene matches: 7. The CDR3 runs 15 residues. CDR1 and CDR2 (germline): MNHEY, SMNVEV (reference sequence). CDR3 sequence: CASRLGTGKGNTIYF. The CDR3 nucleotides read TGTGCCAGCAGACTGGGGACAGGGAAAGGAAACACCATATATTTT.

By sample fraction, this clonotype is medium-sized (0.01 to 0.1%). The rearrangement uses TRBV6-1 and TRBJ1-6; D unclear. Trimming took off 7 bases at V and 8 bases at J, with 15 bases between the two ends. The CDR3 extends over 14 amino acids. Germline CDR1 MNHNS, CDR2 SASEGT. This CDR3 reads CASTPEGGYSPLHF. In DNA form, the CDR3 reads TGTGCCAGCACTCCAGAAGGTGGATATTCACCCCTCCACTTT.

The V and J genes are TRBV29-1 and TRBJ2-2; D tentatively reads TRBD1 or TRBD2 (5 bases each). Germline loops: CDR1 SQVTM, CDR2 ANQGSEA. The CDR3 is made up of 14 amino acids. The CDR3 loop is CCHSGTDVTGELFF. In nucleotides, the CDR3 is TGCTGCCATTCCGGGACGGACGTCACCGGGGAGCTGTTTTTT.

Only a few counts were recorded for this clonotype. The V and J genes are TRBV6-1 and TRBJ2-7; D possibly corresponds to TRBD1 (6 bases). This CDR3 has 14 residues. The ends were cut back, 6 bases at V and 2 bases at J, with 14 bases in the middle. From germline, CDR1 is MNHNS and CDR2 SASEGT. CDR3 DNA sequence: TGTGCCAGCAGAAGACGGGACACGCCCTACGAGCAGTACTTC. Translated, it gives CASRRRDTPYEQYF.

This clonotype has a handful of counts. The rearrangement joins TRBV7-2 to TRBJ2-3, with D unclear. Trimming cost V 4 bases and J 2 bases, with 13 bases left between them. The length of the CDR3 is 15 residues. Germline CDR1 is SGHTA and CDR2 is FQGNSA. The CDR3 DNA follows: TGTGCCAGCAGCTCAATAAGAAAGGTCACAGATACGCAGTATTTT. This translates into CASSSIRKVTDTQYF.

This clonotype rates as medium-sized (0.01 to 0.1%). The V gene is TRBV7-9, the J gene TRBJ1-2; no clear D gene. The CDR3 covers 12 residues. Germline V gene data show CDR1 as SEHNR and CDR2 as FQNEAQ (reference sequence). Trimming removed 4 bases from V and 5 bases from J, with 8 bases in between. The chain's CDR3 is CASSSDGYGYTF. The CDR3 bases are TGTGCCAGCAGCTCCGACGGGTATGGCTACACCTTC.

By sample fraction, this clonotype is medium-sized. The V gene is TRBV2, the J gene TRBJ1-1; D is undetermined. The CDR3 is 15 residues long. The germline V gene encodes CDR1 SNHLY and CDR2 FYNNEI. V was trimmed by 0 bases and J by 5 bases, leaving 13 bases between them. CDR3 in amino acids: CASSEARGDGTEAFF. CDR3 DNA sequence: TGTGCCAGCAGTGAAGCTCGTGGGGATGGGACTGAAGCTTTCTTT.

The table lists this clonotype with a count of one. The rearrangement joins TRBV9 to TRBJ2-3; TRBD1 aligns across 7 bases. This CDR3 has 12 amino acids. Per germline, CDR1 SGDLS and CDR2 YYNGEE. The V and J ends lost 4 bases and 7 bases, in that order; junction bases with no gene match: 3. CDR3 region: CASSPQGNTQYF. CDR3 bases: TGTGCCAGCAGCCCACAGGGGAATACGCAGTATTTT.

This clonotype was observed a handful of times. J is TRBJ1-2 and V is TRBV10-2; D not certain. Germline loops: CDR1 WSHSY, CDR2 SAAADI. V lost 4 bases and J 4 bases, leaving 10 bases between the germline ends. The CDR3 loop spans 13 amino acids. CDR3 loop: CASSGGRSYGYTF. CDR3 coding DNA: TGCGCCAGCAGTGGAGGACGATCCTATGGCTACACCTTC.

This clonotype was detected a few times. The chain recombines TRBV7-9 with TRBJ1-2, with D possibly matching TRBD1 (5 bases). The CDR3 loop spans 16 amino acids. The ends were cut back, 5 bases at V and 2 bases at J, with 18 bases in the middle. Germline assignment: CDR1 SEHNR and CDR2 FQNEAQ (reference sequence). CDR3 in DNA: TGTGCCAGCAGCCAAGCGGGGCAGGGTGCAAACTATGGCTACACCTTC. Residues: CASSQAGQGANYGYTF. The complete variable domain, with remaining parts taken from reference TRBV7-9 and TRBJ1-2, reads DTGVSQNPRHKITKRGQNVTFRCDPISEHNRLYWYRQTLGQGPEFLTYFQNEAQLEKSRLLSDRFSAERPKGSFSTLEIQRTEQGDSAMYLCASSQAGQGANYGYTFGSGTRLTVV.

The rearrangement joins TRBV28 to TRBJ2-5; tentative D call: TRBD1 (8 bases). Germline-derived CDR1 and CDR2 are MDHEN and SYDVKM. V shed 6 bases and J shed 2 bases, with 10 bases lying between them. The CDR3 runs to 13 residues. This CDR3 reads CASRQGGQETQYF. DNA for the CDR3: TGTGCCAGCAGACAGGGGGGGCAAGAGACCCAGTACTTC.

V is TRBV29-1 and J is TRBJ1-1; TRBD1 might be the D (6 bases). Deletions cut 6 bases from V and 5 bases from J, with 13 bases between. Germline CDR1 reads SQVTM; CDR2 reads ANQGSEA. This CDR3 contains 12 residues. The CDR3 DNA is TGCAGCGTCGGAAAAACAGGGACTGAAGCTTTCTTT. Translating gives CSVGKTGTEAFF.

V usage is TRBV18 and J usage is TRBJ1-4; possibly TRBD1 for D (5 bases). Between the trimmed V and J ends, which lost 5 bases and 7 bases, there was a span of 17 bases. The CDR3 loop spans 15 amino acids. Germline CDR1 and CDR2: KGHSH and LQKENI. The CDR3 spells CASSTKAGSSEKLFF. The CDR3 bases are TGTGCCAGCTCAACGAAGGCAGGGTCAAGTGAAAAACTGTTTTTT. Looking up the rest from reference TRBV18 and TRBJ1-4 gives the full variable domain: NAGVMQNPRHLVRRRGQEARLRCSPMKGHSHVYWYRQLPEEGLKFMVYLQKENIIDESGMPKERFSAEFPKEGPSILRIQQVVRGDSAAYFCASSTKAGSSEKLFFGSGTQLSVL.

The chain links TRBV6-1 to TRBJ2-2, with a possible D match to TRBD2 (5 bases). Germline V gene sequence: CDR1 MNHNS, CDR2 SASEGT. This CDR3 is built from 14 residues. Between the trimmed V and J ends, which lost 5 bases and 8 bases, there was a span of 15 bases. CDR3 nucleotide sequence: TGTGCCAGCAGTACGGGGTTGGTAGCGGGGGAGCTGTTTTTT. It yields the protein CASSTGLVAGELFF.

V usage is TRBV14 and J usage is TRBJ2-3; D is unresolved. Germline V gene data show CDR1 as SGHDN and CDR2 as FVKESK. The CDR3 sequence is 15 residues long. V lost 1 base and J 1 base, leaving 9 bases between the germline ends. DNA of the CDR3: TGTGCCAGCAGCCAAGCTCAGGCGGGCACAGATACGCAGTATTTT. Encoded protein: CASSQAQAGTDTQYF.

This clonotype showed up just a few times. The chain carries TRBV6-2 or TRBV6-3 and TRBJ2-6; a possible D gene is TRBD1 (6 bases). Between the trimmed V and J ends, which lost 5 bases and 1 base, there was a span of 15 bases. The CDR3 loop spans 17 amino acids. The germline V gene encodes CDR1 MNHEY and CDR2 SVGEGT. CDR3 amino acids: CASSRWPQGSGANVLTF. In DNA, the CDR3 is TGTGCCAGCAGTCGATGGCCACAGGGTTCTGGGGCCAACGTCCTGACTTTC.